Below, 18 T cell receptor beta chains from the same sample are listed, as sequenced in a study of T-cell memory formation after mild COVID-19. One entry per CDR3 protein results from TCRdb running MiXCR on the 5' RACE reads. The profile shows about 420,000 distinct CDR3 sequences, 20% to 30% of them singletons. Sample: PBMCs or a T cell subset sorted from them (not recorded which). Receptors were obtained from an adult woman who had mild COVID-19 (a few samples of this study predate the infection). Cell type and time point are not known.

This clonotype was seen more than once but under ten times. The rearrangement joins TRBV6-5 to TRBJ2-7, with TRBD2 as a possible D gene (6 bases). The CDR3 covers 16 residues. With 0 bases removed from V and 0 bases from J, the gap between germline ends came to 12 bases. Germline V gene data show CDR1 as MNHEY and CDR2 as SVGAGI. CDR3 sequence (DNA): TGTGCCAGCAGTTACTCTGGGGGGATAACCTCCTACGAGCAGTACTTC. Encoded protein: CASSYSGGITSYEQYF.

The chain uses TRBV19 and TRBJ1-3; no firm D call. This CDR3 region has 15 residues. Germline V gene data show CDR1 as LNHDA and CDR2 as SQIVND (reference sequence). V was trimmed by 7 bases and J by 0 bases, leaving 13 bases between them. CDR3 DNA sequence: TGTGCCAGTAATCTGCATCGCAGCTCTGGAAACACCATATATTTT. This codes for CASNLHRSSGNTIYF.

Only a few counts were recorded for this clonotype. The chain combines TRBV7-8 with TRBJ2-7; 9 bases agree with TRBD2. Germline values: CDR1 SGHVS, CDR2 FQNEAQ. The CDR3 consists of 16 residues. The trim removed 1 base at V and 3 bases at J, leaving 7 bases unmatched. This CDR3 reads CASSLVVISGSYEQYF. CDR3 coding DNA: TGTGCCAGCAGCTTAGTCGTTATTAGCGGGAGCTACGAGCAGTACTTC.

There are a few counts of this clonotype. The chain combines TRBV11-2 with TRBJ2-3; D call uncertain. CDR1 is SGHAT, CDR2 FQNNGV, per germline. There are 15 residues in the CDR3. Trimming cost V 1 base and J 1 base, with 9 bases left between them. The CDR3 spells CASSLAAVGTDTQYF. CDR3 bases: TGTGCCAGCAGCTTAGCTGCGGTGGGCACAGATACGCAGTATTTT.

The rearrangement uses TRBV5-1 and TRBJ1-2; D uncertain. V lost 0 bases, J lost 6 bases, and 15 bases lay in between. This CDR3 region has 15 residues. CDR1 and CDR2 from the germline V gene are SGHRS and YFSETQ. This CDR3 reads CASSLAEGLEDGYTF. Here the CDR3 DNA reads TGCGCCAGCAGCTTGGCCGAGGGCCTGGAGGATGGCTACACCTTC. The complete variable domain, with remaining parts taken from reference TRBV5-1 and TRBJ1-2, reads KAGVTQTPRYLIKTRGQQVTLSCSPISGHRSVSWYQQTPGQGLQFLFEYFSETQRNKGNFPGRFSGRQFSNSRSEMNVSTLELGDSALYLCASSLAEGLEDGYTFGSGTRLTVV.

This clonotype was counted a few times. This chain links TRBV9 with TRBJ2-3; a possible D gene is TRBD2 (6 bases). This CDR3 comprises 16 residues. Germline CDR1 reads SGDLS; CDR2 reads YYNGEE. Trimming stripped 3 bases from V and 2 bases from J, with 16 bases between. The CDR3 nucleotides read TGTGCCAGCAGCGGATGGAGGGGACCCCTCACAGATACGCAGTATTTT. Amino acids: CASSGWRGPLTDTQYF.

This clonotype was picked up a small number of times. The chain carries TRBV18 and TRBJ2-1; the match to TRBD2 covers 12 bases. V dropped 5 bases and J dropped 4; count of bases not matched to a gene: 6. In germline, CDR1 is KGHSH, CDR2 LQKENI. The CDR3 has 16 residues. The chain's CDR3 is CASSELLAGGYNEQFF. DNA of the CDR3: TGTGCCAGCTCAGAACTTCTAGCGGGAGGGTACAATGAGCAGTTCTTC.

This chain joins TRBV7-2 and TRBJ2-3, with D unresolved. V lost 1 base and J lost 3, with 14 bases in between. This CDR3 contains 16 residues. Per germline, CDR1 SGHTA and CDR2 FQGNSA. The CDR3 region has the DNA TGTGCCAGCAGCTTAGGGGCCAACAAGTGGACAGATACGCAGTATTTT. Residues: CASSLGANKWTDTQYF.

The chain has TRBV5-1 and TRBJ2-1, with D perhaps matching TRBD2 (6 bases). V dropped 2 bases and J dropped 9 bases, with 15 bases sitting between them. The CDR3 is 14 residues long. Germline V CDR1 and CDR2: SGHRS, YFSETQ. The CDR3, as DNA: TGCGCCAGCAGCTTAGGTCCGGGGGTGAGTGAGCAGTTCTTC. Translating it yields CASSLGPGVSEQFF.

J is TRBJ2-1 and V is TRBV6-2 or TRBV6-3; 7 bases map to TRBD1. The CDR3 contains 16 residues. Trimming took 0 bases from V and 1 from J; bases not matched to a gene: 3. CDR1 and CDR2 (germline): MNHEY, SVGEGT. In DNA, the CDR3 is TGTGCCAGCAGTTACTCTGGCAGGGGGTCCTACAATGAGCAGTTCTTC. It is translated as CASSYSGRGSYNEQFF.

Only a few counts were recorded for this clonotype. The rearrangement uses TRBV5-5 and TRBJ2-7; 7 bases line up with TRBD2. The V and J ends lost 2 bases and 7 bases, in that order; junction bases with no gene match: 6. The germline gives CDR1 SGHKS, CDR2 YYEKEE (reference sequence). The CDR3 totals 13 residues. The CDR3 sequence is CASSLPSGREQYF. As DNA, the CDR3 is TGTGCCAGCAGCTTACCTAGCGGACGAGAGCAGTACTTC.

This clonotype was seen at least ten times. The chain couples TRBV13 to TRBJ2-7; 7 nucleotides align to TRBD1. The CDR3 is made up of 16 amino acids. Germline loops: CDR1 PRHDT, CDR2 FYEKMQ (reference sequence). Germline trimming cut 0 bases from V and 1 base from J; bases unmatched to any gene: 6. The CDR3 loop is CASSLGRQGRSYEQYF. The CDR3, as DNA: TGTGCCAGCAGCTTAGGCCGACAGGGCCGTTCCTACGAGCAGTACTTC.

The chain recombines TRBV5-1 with TRBJ1-5; D not certain. The germline CDR1 and CDR2 sequences are SGHRS and YFSETQ. Trimming pared 1 base from V and 7 bases from J, leaving 15 bases between. The CDR3 length is 15 residues. The CDR3 here is CASSLYGQLGQPQHF. The CDR3 DNA sequence: TGCGCCAGCAGCTTGTATGGGCAGCTCGGGCAGCCCCAGCATTTT.

The chain employs TRBV24-1 and TRBJ2-2, with TRBD1 matching 9 bases. Germline V gene data show CDR1 as KGHDR and CDR2 as SFDVKD. V was clipped by 4 bases and J by 5 bases; unmatched bases: 10. The CDR3 is 17 amino acids. The CDR3 here is CATSDPATGGLTGELFF. In DNA form, the CDR3 reads TGTGCCACCAGTGACCCAGCAACAGGGGGCCTAACCGGGGAGCTGTTTTTT.

This clonotype was counted a few times. The V gene is TRBV11-2, the J gene TRBJ2-3, with D unresolved. This CDR3 contains 11 residues. Germline V lookup: CDR1 SGHAT, CDR2 FQNNGV. With 5 bases removed from V and 8 bases from J, the gap between germline ends came to 8 bases. The CDR3 is CASSPDVTQYF. The DNA of the CDR3 is TGTGCCAGCAGCCCCGACGTTACGCAGTATTTT.

V is TRBV19 and J is TRBJ2-7; D possibly corresponds to TRBD1 (6 bases). This CDR3 region has 14 residues. V was shortened by 3 bases and J by 3 bases, with 12 bases between the two germline ends. From germline, CDR1 is LNHDA and CDR2 SQIVND (reference sequence). DNA of the CDR3: TGTGCCAGTAGTATTACCGGACAGATCTACGAGCAGTACTTC. This translates into CASSITGQIYEQYF.

This clonotype was counted a single time. The chain couples TRBV20-1 to TRBJ2-7; D is unresolved. This CDR3 is 14 amino acids long. In germline, CDR1 is DFQATT, CDR2 SNEGSKA (reference sequence). The V and J ends lost 4 bases and 0 bases respectively, with 13 bases between them. CDR3 in amino acids: CSAISTSDSYEQYF. CDR3 bases: TGCAGTGCTATCTCGACGTCCGACTCCTACGAGCAGTACTTC.

This sequence joins TRBV29-1 and TRBJ2-3; a possible D gene is TRBD2 (5 bases). Germline V lookup: CDR1 SQVTM, CDR2 ANQGSEA. The CDR3 has 15 residues. The CDR3 region is CPREHSGTYTDTQYF. Here the CDR3 DNA reads TGCCCCCGGGAACATTCGGGTACATACACAGATACGCAGTATTTT.